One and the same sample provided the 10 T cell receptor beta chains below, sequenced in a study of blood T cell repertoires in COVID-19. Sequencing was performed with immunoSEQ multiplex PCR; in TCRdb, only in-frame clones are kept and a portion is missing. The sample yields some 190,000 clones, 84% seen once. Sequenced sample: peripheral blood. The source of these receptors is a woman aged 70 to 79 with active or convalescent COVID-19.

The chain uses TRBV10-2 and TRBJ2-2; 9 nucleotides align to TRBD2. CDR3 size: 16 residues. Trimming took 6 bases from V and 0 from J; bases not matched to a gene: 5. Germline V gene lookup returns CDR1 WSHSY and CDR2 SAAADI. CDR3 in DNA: TGCGCCAGCAGCGATAGGACTAGCGCGAACACCGGGGAGCTGTTTTTT. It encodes CASSDRTSANTGELFF.

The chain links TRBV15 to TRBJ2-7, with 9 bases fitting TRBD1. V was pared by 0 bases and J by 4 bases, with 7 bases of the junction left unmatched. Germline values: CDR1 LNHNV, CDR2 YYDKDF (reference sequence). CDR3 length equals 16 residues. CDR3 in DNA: TGTGCCACCAGCAGAGATATGGGACAGGGTATTTACGAGCAGTACTTC. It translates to CATSRDMGQGIYEQYF.

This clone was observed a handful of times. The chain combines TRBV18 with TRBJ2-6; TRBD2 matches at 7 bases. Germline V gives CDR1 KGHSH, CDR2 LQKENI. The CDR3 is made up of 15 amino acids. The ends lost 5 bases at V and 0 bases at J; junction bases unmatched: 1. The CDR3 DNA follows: TGTGCCAGCTCAGTAGCGGGCTCTGGGGCCAACGTCCTGACTTTC. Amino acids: CASSVAGSGANVLTF.

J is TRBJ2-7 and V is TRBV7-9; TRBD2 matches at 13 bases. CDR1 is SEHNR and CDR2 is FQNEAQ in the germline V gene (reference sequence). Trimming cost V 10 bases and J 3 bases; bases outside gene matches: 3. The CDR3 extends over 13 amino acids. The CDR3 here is CATRTSGSYEQYF. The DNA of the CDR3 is TGTGCCACCAGGACTAGCGGGAGCTACGAGCAGTACTTC. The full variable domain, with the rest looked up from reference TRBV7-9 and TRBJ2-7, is DTGVSQNPRHKITKRGQNVTFRCDPISEHNRLYWYRQTLGQGPEFLTYFQNEAQLEKSRLLSDRFSAERPKGSFSTLEIQRTEQGDSAMYLCATRTSGSYEQYFGPGTRLTVT.

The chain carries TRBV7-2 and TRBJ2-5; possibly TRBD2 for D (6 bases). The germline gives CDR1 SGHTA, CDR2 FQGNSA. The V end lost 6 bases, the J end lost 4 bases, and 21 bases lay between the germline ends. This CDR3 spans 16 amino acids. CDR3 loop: CASRAGAGTLRETQYF. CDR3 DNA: TGTGCCAGCAGAGCCGGGGCCGGGACTCTAAGAGAGACCCAGTACTTC.

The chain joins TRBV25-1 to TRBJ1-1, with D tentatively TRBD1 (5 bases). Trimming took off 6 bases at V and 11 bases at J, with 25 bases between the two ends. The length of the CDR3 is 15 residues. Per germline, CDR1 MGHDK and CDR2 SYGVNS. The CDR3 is CASRGRHSPNIRAFF. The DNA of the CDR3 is TGTGCCAGCAGGGGGCGACACTCCCCGAACATTCGCGCTTTCTTT.

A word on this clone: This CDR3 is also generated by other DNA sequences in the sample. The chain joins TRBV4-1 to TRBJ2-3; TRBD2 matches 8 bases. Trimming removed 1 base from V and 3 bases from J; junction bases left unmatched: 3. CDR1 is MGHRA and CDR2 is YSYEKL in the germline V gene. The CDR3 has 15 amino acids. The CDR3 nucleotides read TGCGCCAGCAGCCAAGTGGGCGGGGGGACAGATACGCAGTATTTT. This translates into CASSQVGGGTDTQYF.

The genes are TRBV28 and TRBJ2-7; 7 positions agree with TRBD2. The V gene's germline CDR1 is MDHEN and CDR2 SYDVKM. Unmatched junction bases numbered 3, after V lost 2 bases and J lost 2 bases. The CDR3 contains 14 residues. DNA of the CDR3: TGTGCCAGCAGTTTACCACTAGCGACCTACGAGCAGTACTTC. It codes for CASSLPLATYEQYF.

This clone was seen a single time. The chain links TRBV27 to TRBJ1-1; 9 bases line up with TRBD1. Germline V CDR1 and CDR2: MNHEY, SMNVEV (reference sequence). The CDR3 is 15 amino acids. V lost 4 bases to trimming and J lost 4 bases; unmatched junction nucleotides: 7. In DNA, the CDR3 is TGTGCCAGCAGTTACCGTGGGACAGGGCCCACTGAAGCTTTCTTT. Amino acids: CASSYRGTGPTEAFF.

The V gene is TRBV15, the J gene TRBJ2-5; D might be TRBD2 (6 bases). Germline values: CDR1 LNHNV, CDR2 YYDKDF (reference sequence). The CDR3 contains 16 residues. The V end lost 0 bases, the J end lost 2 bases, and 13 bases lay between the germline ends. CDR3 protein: CATSRERVGGQETQYF. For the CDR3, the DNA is TGTGCCACCAGCAGAGAGCGTGTGGGGGGACAAGAGACCCAGTACTTC.